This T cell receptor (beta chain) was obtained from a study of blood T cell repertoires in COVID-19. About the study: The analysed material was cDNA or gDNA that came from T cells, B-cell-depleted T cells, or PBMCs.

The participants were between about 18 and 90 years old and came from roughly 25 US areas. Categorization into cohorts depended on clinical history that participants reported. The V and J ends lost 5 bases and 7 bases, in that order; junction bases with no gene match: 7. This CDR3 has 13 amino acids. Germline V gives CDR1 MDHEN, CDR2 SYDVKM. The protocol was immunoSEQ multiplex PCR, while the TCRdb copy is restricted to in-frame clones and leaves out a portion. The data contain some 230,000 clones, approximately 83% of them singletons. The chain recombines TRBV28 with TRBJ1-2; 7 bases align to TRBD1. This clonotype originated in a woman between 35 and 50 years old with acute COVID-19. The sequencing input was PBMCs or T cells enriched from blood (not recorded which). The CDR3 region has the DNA TGTGCCAGCAGTCACCCGCAGGGGGGTGGCTACACCTTC. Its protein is CASSHPQGGGYTF.